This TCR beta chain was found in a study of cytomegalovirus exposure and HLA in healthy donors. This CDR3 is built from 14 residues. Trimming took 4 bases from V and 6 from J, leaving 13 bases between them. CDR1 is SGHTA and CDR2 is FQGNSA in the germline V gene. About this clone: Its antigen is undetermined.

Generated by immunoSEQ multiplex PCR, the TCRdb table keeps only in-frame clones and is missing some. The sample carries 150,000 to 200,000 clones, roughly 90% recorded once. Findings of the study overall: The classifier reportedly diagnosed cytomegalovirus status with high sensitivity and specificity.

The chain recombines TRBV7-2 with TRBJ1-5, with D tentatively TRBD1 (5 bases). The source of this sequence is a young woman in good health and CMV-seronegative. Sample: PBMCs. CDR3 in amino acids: CASSSGPLAQPQHF. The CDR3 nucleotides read TGTGCCAGCAGCTCAGGGCCTCTCGCTCAGCCCCAGCATTTT.